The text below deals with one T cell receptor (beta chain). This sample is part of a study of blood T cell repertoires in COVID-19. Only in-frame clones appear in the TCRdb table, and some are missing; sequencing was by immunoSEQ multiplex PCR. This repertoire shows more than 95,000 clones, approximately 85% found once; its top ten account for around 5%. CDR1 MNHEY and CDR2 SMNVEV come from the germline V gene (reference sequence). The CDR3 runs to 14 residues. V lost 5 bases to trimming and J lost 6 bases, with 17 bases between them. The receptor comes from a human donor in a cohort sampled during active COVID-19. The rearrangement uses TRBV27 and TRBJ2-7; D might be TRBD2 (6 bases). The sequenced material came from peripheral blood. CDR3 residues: CASSSLGGVLEQYF. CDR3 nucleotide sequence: TGTGCCAGCAGTAGTTTGGGGGGAGTCCTCGAGCAGTACTTC.